These 21 T cell receptor beta chains came from one sample sequenced in a study of blood T cell repertoires in COVID-19. Measured with immunoSEQ multiplex PCR; TCRdb has only the in-frame clones, and not every one. The sample holds some 53,000 clones, less than 95% seen once. Sequenced material: peripheral blood. Receptors originate from a human donor in a cohort sampled during active COVID-19.

The chain couples TRBV7-9 to TRBJ2-4; perhaps TRBD1 as D (6 bases). Per germline, CDR1 SEHNR and CDR2 FQNEAQ (reference sequence). The CDR3 is 16 residues long. Trimming pared 5 bases from V and 1 base from J, leaving 15 bases between. In DNA, the CDR3 is TGTGCCAGCAGCCCAGGACAGCCGTCGGCCAAAAACATTCAGTACTTC. Its translation is CASSPGQPSAKNIQYF.

The rearrangement links TRBV10-3 to TRBJ2-1, with D unresolved. This CDR3 is 12 amino acids long. With 7 bases removed from V and 2 bases from J, the gap between germline ends came to 6 bases. CDR1 is ENHRY and CDR2 is SYGVKD in the germline V gene. The DNA for the CDR3 is TGTGCCATCAAAGGAGCCTACAATGAGCAGTTCTTC. Translating gives CAIKGAYNEQFF.

J is TRBJ2-7 and V is TRBV3-1 (or the pseudogene TRBV3-2), with TRBD2 as a possible D gene (5 bases). V lost 3 bases to trimming and J lost 1 base, with 7 bases between them. The CDR3 totals 13 residues. Per germline, CDR1 LGHDT and CDR2 YNNKEL (reference sequence). The CDR3 is CASSQRASYEQYF. The CDR3 DNA follows: TGTGCCAGCAGCCAGCGGGCTTCCTACGAGCAGTACTTC.

This sequence joins TRBV2 and TRBJ1-1; 7 bases line up with TRBD1. This CDR3 is 15 amino acids long. J lost 0 bases, V lost 7 bases, and 8 bases had no gene match. Germline V gene lookup returns CDR1 SNHLY and CDR2 FYNNEI. CDR3 nucleotide sequence: TGTGCCAGCATCACAGAACAGGGGTTGAACACTGAAGCTTTCTTT. This translates into CASITEQGLNTEAFF.

V and J are TRBV5-1 and TRBJ2-7, with 11 positions matching TRBD2. This CDR3 is 14 amino acids long. Germline lookup yields CDR1 SGHRS and CDR2 YFSETQ. Unmatched junction bases numbered 7, after V lost 4 bases and J lost 7 bases. The CDR3 sequence: CASSLSGRAREQYF. Written as DNA, the CDR3 is TGCGCCAGCAGCCTTAGCGGGAGGGCCCGGGAGCAGTACTTC.

The chain uses TRBV18 and TRBJ2-5; TRBD2 matches 8 bases. The V gene's germline CDR1 is KGHSH and CDR2 LQKENI. The ends lost 5 bases at V and 5 bases at J; junction bases unmatched: 10. This CDR3 is 15 amino acids long. The DNA for the CDR3 is TGTGCCAGCTCAAACAGCGGGAGAGGAGGGGAGACCCAGTACTTC. Translation gives CASSNSGRGGETQYF.

The V and J genes are TRBV6-1 and TRBJ1-2, with D hard to call. V lost 2 bases and J 4 bases, leaving 11 bases between the germline ends. Germline V gives CDR1 MNHNS, CDR2 SASEGT. The CDR3 sequence is 14 residues long. CDR3 sequence reads: CASSETQPGYGYTF. The CDR3 bases are TGTGCCAGCAGTGAAACACAGCCAGGCTATGGCTACACCTTC.

This chain uses TRBV9 with TRBJ1-6, with 8 bases matching TRBD1. With 4 bases clipped from V and 9 bases from J, the junction kept 9 bases outside the gene matches. Per the germline V gene, CDR1 is SGDLS and CDR2 is YYNGEE. The CDR3 sequence is 15 residues long. CDR3 DNA: TGTGCCAGCAGCCTAGCACAGGGGGGAAGTTCACCCCTCCACTTT. Residues: CASSLAQGGSSPLHF.

The rearrangement joins TRBV2 to TRBJ1-4; the D is unclear. Germline loops: CDR1 SNHLY, CDR2 FYNNEI. V lost 2 bases and J lost 10, with 11 bases in between. The CDR3 loop spans 13 amino acids. In DNA, the CDR3 is TGTGCCAGCAGTGAAAATAGGCAGCGAAAACTGTTTTTT. Protein product: CASSENRQRKLFF.

This rearrangement joins TRBV27 to TRBJ2-7; 14 bases agree with TRBD2. Germline values: CDR1 MNHEY, CDR2 SMNVEV (reference sequence). Germline trimming cut 4 bases from V and 12 bases from J; bases unmatched to any gene: 5. There are 13 residues in the CDR3. The CDR3 sequence is CASSSGLAGAVYF. DNA of the CDR3: TGTGCCAGCAGTTCGGGACTAGCGGGAGCCGTGTACTTC.

The CDR3: CASSPQLGGSGANVLTF. As DNA, the CDR3 is TGTGCCAGCTCACCGCAGTTGGGGGGTTCTGGGGCCAACGTCCTGACTTTC. J is TRBJ2-6 and V is TRBV18, with D possibly matching TRBD2 (6 bases). Germline V CDR1 and CDR2: KGHSH, LQKENI. The CDR3 contains 17 residues. V was shortened by 3 bases and J by 1 base, with 13 bases between the two germline ends.

This chain joins TRBV27 and TRBJ1-5, with D perhaps matching TRBD1 (5 bases). V was shortened by 5 bases and J by 6 bases, with 20 bases between the two germline ends. Per the germline V gene, CDR1 is MNHEY and CDR2 is SMNVEV (reference sequence). This CDR3 has 16 amino acids. This CDR3 is CASSPGRTRLAQPQHF. The CDR3 nucleotides are TGTGCCAGCAGTCCTGGGAGGACAAGATTAGCTCAGCCCCAGCATTTT.

The chain joins TRBV2 to TRBJ1-1; D is possibly TRBD1 (5 bases). The CDR3 has 14 amino acids. Trimming shortened V by 4 bases and J by 11 bases, and 20 bases separated the two germline ends. CDR1 and CDR2 from the germline V gene are SNHLY and FYNNEI. The CDR3 region is CASSVQGVSRVAFF. CDR3 DNA: TGTGCCAGCAGTGTTCAGGGCGTGTCAAGGGTGGCTTTCTTT.

This clone was seen more than once but under ten times. This chain joins TRBV19 and TRBJ2-7, with 11 bases fitting TRBD2. The CDR3 spans 13 residues. CDR1 and CDR2 from the germline V gene are LNHDA and SQIVND (reference sequence). With 10 bases clipped from V and 2 bases from J, the junction kept 4 bases outside the gene matches. This CDR3 reads CATALAGAYEQYF. In DNA form, the CDR3 reads TGTGCCACCGCACTAGCGGGAGCCTACGAGCAGTACTTC.

The CDR3 DNA sequence: TGCAGCGTTGGGACAGGGGGCAATCAGCCCCAGCATTTT. Its translation is CSVGTGGNQPQHF. The genes are TRBV29-1 and TRBJ1-5; 9 nucleotides match TRBD1. Germline loops: CDR1 SQVTM, CDR2 ANQGSEA. V gave up 4 bases and J gave up 2 bases; unmatched junction bases: 0. The CDR3 is 13 amino acids.

The chain combines TRBV4-1 with TRBJ1-2; D is uncertain. The CDR3 length is 15 residues. V was clipped by 1 base and J by 6 bases, with 15 bases between them. Germline values: CDR1 MGHRA, CDR2 YSYEKL. DNA for the CDR3: TGCGCCAGCAGCCAAGGTACCTACCCATTGGATGGCTACACCTTC. It codes for CASSQGTYPLDGYTF.

The V and J genes are TRBV14 and TRBJ2-3; 7 nucleotides match TRBD2. Germline CDR1 SGHDN, CDR2 FVKESK. This CDR3 comprises 16 residues. The trim removed 4 bases at V and 0 bases at J, leaving 7 bases unmatched. CDR3 loop: CASSPSSGYSTDTQYF. The CDR3, as DNA: TGTGCCAGCAGCCCCTCTAGCGGATATAGCACAGATACGCAGTATTTT.

The CDR3 DNA reads as TGTGCCACCAGTATAGCGGGAGGAAGCACGAATACGCAGTATTTT. Translated, it gives CATSIAGGSTNTQYF. The chain recombines TRBV24-1 with TRBJ2-3; 10 positions match TRBD2. In germline, CDR1 is KGHDR, CDR2 SFDVKD. The CDR3 runs 15 residues. Trimming at V came to 6 bases and at J to 7 bases, leaving 9 bases not matched to a gene.

The chain has TRBV28 and TRBJ1-1; a possible D gene is TRBD1 (5 bases). With 8 bases removed from V and 10 bases from J, the gap between germline ends came to 20 bases. The CDR3 extends over 13 amino acids. Germline V lookup: CDR1 MDHEN, CDR2 SYDVKM. This CDR3 reads CASDGQGMDLAFF. The CDR3 nucleotides are TGTGCCAGCGACGGGCAGGGAATGGATTTAGCTTTCTTT.

V usage is TRBV27 and J usage is TRBJ2-3; 10 bases are shared with TRBD2. In germline, CDR1 is MNHEY, CDR2 SMNVEV (reference sequence). The length of the CDR3 is 15 residues. Trimming cost V 3 bases and J 4 bases; bases outside gene matches: 4. Written as DNA, the CDR3 is TGTGCCAGCAGTTTTGGGACTAGCGTCCCAGATACGCAGTATTTT. Protein: CASSFGTSVPDTQYF.

The chain couples TRBV15 to TRBJ1-2; D gene unclear. V lost 0 bases to trimming and J lost 5 bases, with 10 bases between them. CDR3 length: 14 residues. The germline gives CDR1 LNHNV, CDR2 YYDKDF (reference sequence). The CDR3 region is CATSRDRTIYGYTF. The CDR3 DNA reads as TGTGCCACCAGCAGAGATAGAACTATATATGGCTACACCTTC.